Sequencing of this T cell receptor beta chain was carried out in a study of T cell repertoires in cytomegalovirus infection. Across the study: CMV infection and matching HLA type were both indicated by public TCR beta signatures.

The CDR3 consists of 14 residues. Germline CDR1 is LNHNV and CDR2 is YYDKDF (reference sequence). The J segment lost 7 bases and the V segment lost 3 bases, leaving 5 bases of the junction unmatched. This clonotype was counted ten times or more. TCRdb re-called the reads with MiXCR, one entry per CDR3 protein. The sample includes about 76,000 distinct CDR3 sequences, less than 4.5% of them seen just once. This sequence joins TRBV15 and TRBJ2-4, with 8 bases that match TRBD2. Sequencing input: PBMCs. This clonotype was obtained from a human donor in good health (CMV status not recorded). Some clones in this sample may be carry-over from other donors' samples. CDR3 in DNA: TGTGCCACCAGCAGCGGGGGGGGACGGAACATTCAGTACTTC. The encoded protein is CATSSGGGRNIQYF. The entire variable domain, with the rest obtained from reference TRBV15 and TRBJ2-4, is as follows: DAMVIQNPRYQVTQFGKPVTLSCSQTLNHNVMYWYQQKSSQAPKLLFHYYDKDFNNEADTPDNFQSRRPNTSFCFLDIRSPGLGDTAMYLCATSSGGGRNIQYFGAGTRLSVL.